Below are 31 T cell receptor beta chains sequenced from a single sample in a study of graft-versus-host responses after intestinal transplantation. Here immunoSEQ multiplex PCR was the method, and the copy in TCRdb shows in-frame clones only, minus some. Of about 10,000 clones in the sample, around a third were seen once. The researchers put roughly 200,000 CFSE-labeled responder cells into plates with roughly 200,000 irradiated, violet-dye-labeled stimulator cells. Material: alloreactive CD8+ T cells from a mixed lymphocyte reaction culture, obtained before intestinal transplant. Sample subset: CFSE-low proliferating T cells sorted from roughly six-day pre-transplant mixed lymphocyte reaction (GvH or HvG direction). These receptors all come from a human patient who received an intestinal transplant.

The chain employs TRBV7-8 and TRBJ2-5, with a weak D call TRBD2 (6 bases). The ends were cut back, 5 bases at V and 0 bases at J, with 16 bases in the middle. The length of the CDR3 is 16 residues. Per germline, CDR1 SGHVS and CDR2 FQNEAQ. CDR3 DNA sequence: TGTGCCAGCAGCCCGCCGGGACTTACGTACCAAGAGACCCAGTACTTC. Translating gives CASSPPGLTYQETQYF.

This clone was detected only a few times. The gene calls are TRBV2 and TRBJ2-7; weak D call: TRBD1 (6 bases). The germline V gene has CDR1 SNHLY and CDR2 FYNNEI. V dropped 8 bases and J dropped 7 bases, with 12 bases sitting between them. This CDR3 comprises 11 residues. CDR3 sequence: CASAQGAEQYF. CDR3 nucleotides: TGTGCCAGCGCACAGGGAGCGGAGCAGTACTTC.

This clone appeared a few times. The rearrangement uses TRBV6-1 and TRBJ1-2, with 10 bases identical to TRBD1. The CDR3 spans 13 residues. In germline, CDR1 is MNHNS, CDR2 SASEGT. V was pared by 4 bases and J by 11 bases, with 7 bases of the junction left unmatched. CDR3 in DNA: TGTGCCAGCAGTGCTAGACAGGGGGCAATATACACCTTC. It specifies CASSARQGAIYTF.

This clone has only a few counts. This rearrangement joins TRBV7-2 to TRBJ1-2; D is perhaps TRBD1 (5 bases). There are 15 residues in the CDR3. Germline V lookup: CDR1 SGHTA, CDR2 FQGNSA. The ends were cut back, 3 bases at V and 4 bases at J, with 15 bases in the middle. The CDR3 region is CASSFNRITGYGYTF. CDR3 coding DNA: TGTGCCAGCAGCTTCAACAGGATTACGGGCTATGGCTACACCTTC.

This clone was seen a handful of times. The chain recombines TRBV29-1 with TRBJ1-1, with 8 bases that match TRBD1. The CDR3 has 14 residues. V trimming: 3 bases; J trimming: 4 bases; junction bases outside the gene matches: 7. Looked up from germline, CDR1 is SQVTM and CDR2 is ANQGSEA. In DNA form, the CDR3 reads TGCAGCGTTGATTTCAGGGGGCCGGGCACTGAAGCTTTCTTT. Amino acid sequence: CSVDFRGPGTEAFF.

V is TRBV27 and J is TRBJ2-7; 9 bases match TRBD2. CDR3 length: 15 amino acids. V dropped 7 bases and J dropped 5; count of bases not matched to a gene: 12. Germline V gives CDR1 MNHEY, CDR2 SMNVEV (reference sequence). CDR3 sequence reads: CASKPTTAGGHEQYF. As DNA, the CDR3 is TGTGCCAGCAAACCAACTACTGCGGGAGGGCACGAGCAGTACTTC.

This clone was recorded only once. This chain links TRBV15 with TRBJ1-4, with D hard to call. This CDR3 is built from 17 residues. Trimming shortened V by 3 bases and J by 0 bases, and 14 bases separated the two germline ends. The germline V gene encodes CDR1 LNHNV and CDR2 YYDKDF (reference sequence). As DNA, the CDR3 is TGTGCCACCAGCAGGGCCGTGGGTCGGGCAACTAATGAAAAACTGTTTTTT. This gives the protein CATSRAVGRATNEKLFF.

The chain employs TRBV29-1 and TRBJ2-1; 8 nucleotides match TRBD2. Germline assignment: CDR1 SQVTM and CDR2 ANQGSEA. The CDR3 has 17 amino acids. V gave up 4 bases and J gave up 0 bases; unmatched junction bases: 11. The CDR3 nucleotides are TGCAGCGTTGTAGCGGGGCTACCGGAGAGCTCCTACAATGAGCAGTTCTTC. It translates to CSVVAGLPESSYNEQFF.

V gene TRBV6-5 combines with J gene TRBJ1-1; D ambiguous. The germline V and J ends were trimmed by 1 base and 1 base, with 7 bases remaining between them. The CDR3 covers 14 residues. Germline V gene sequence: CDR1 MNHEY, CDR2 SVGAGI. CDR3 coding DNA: TGTGCCAGCAGTTACTTCTTCCCGAACACTGAAGCTTTCTTT. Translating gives CASSYFFPNTEAFF.

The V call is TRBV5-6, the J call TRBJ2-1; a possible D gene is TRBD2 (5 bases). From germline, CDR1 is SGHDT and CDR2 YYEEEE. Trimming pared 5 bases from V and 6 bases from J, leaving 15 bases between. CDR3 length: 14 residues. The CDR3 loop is CASRSTGLGNEQFF. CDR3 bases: TGTGCCAGCAGATCTACGGGGTTGGGCAATGAGCAGTTCTTC. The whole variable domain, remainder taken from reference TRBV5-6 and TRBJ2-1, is DAGVTQSPTHLIKTRGQQVTLRCSPKSGHDTVSWYQQALGQGPQFIFQYYEEEERQRGNFPDRFSGHQFPNYSSELNVNALLLGDSALYLCASRSTGLGNEQFFGPGTRLTVL.

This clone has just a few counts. CDR3 in amino acids: CASETSSYEQYF. In DNA, the CDR3 is TGTGCCAGTGAGACAAGCTCCTACGAGCAGTACTTC. The genes are TRBV28 and TRBJ2-7; D ambiguous. Germline V gene lookup returns CDR1 MDHEN and CDR2 SYDVKM. Trimming cost V 9 bases and J 0 bases, with 9 bases left between them. This CDR3 spans 12 amino acids.

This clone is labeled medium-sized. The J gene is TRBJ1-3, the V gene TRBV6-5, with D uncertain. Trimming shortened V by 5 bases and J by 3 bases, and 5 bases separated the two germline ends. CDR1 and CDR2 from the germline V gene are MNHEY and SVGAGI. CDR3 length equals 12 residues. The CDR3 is CASSPGGNTIYF. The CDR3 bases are TGTGCCAGCAGTCCGGGTGGAAACACCATATATTTT.

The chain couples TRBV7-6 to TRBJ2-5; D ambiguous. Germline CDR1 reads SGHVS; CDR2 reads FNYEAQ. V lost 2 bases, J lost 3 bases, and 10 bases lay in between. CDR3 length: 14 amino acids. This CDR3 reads CASSLLWSEETQYF. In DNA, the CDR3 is TGTGCCAGCAGCTTATTGTGGTCAGAAGAGACCCAGTACTTC.

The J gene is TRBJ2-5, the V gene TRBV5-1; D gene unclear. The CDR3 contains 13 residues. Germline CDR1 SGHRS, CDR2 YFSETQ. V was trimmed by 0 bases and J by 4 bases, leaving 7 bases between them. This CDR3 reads CASSLDILETQYF. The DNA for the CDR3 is TGCGCCAGCAGCTTGGACATTCTAGAGACCCAGTACTTC.

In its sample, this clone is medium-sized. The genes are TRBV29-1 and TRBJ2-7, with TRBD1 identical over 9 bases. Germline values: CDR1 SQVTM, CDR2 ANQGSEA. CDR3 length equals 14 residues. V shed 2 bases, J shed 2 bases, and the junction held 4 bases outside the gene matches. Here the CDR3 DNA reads TGCAGCGTTGAAAGGACAGGGGTACCCTACGAGCAGTACTTC. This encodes CSVERTGVPYEQYF.

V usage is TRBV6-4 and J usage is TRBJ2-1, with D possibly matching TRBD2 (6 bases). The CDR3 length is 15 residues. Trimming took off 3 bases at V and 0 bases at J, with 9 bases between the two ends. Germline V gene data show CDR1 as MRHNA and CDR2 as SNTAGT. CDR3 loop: CASSEAGDSYNEQFF. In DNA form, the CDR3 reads TGTGCCAGCAGTGAAGCGGGCGACTCCTACAATGAGCAGTTCTTC.

The CDR3 protein is CASSKQGDRAGNTIYF. CDR3 sequence (DNA): TGTGCCAGCAGCAAACAAGGGGACAGGGCCGGAAACACCATATATTTT. The rearrangement links TRBV4-2 to TRBJ1-3, with 9 positions matching TRBD1. The CDR3 runs to 16 residues. Germline CDR1 LGHNA, CDR2 YNFKEQ. The J segment lost 4 bases and the V segment lost 5 bases, leaving 9 bases of the junction unmatched.

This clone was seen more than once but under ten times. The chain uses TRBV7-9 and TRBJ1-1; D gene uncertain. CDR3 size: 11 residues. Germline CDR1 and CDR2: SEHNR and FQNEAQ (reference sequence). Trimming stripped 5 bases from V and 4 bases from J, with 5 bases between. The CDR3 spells CASSHGTEAFF. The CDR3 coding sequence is TGTGCCAGCAGCCACGGCACTGAAGCTTTCTTT.

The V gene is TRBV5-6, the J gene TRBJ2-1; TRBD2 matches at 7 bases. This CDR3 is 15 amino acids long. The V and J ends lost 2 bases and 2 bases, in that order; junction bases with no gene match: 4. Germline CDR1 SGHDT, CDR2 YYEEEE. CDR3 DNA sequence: TGTGCCAGCAGCTTAGGGAGGGCGGCCTACAATGAGCAGTTCTTC. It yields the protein CASSLGRAAYNEQFF. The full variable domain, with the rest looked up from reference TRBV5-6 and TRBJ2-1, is DAGVTQSPTHLIKTRGQQVTLRCSPKSGHDTVSWYQQALGQGPQFIFQYYEEEERQRGNFPDRFSGHQFPNYSSELNVNALLLGDSALYLCASSLGRAAYNEQFFGPGTRLTVL.

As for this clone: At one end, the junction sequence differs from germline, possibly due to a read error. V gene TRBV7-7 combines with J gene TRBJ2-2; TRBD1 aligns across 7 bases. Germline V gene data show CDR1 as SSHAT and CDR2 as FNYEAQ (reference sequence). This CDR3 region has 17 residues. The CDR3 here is CASSPSLDRSNTGELFF. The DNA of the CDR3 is TGTGCTAGCAGCCCTTCCTTGGACAGGTCAAACACCGGGGAGCTGTTTTTT.

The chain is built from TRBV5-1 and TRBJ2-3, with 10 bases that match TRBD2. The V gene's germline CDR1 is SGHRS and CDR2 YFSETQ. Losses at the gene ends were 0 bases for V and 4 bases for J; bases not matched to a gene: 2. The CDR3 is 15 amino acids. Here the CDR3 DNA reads TGCGCCAGCAGCTTGGAACTAGCGGGGCCAGATACGCAGTATTTT. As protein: CASSLELAGPDTQYF.

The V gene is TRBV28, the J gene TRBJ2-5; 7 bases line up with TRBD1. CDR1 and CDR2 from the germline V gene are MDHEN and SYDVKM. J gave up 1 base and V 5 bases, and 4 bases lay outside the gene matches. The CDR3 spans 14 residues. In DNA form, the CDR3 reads TGTGCCAGCAGTCCGGGGACAGCCCAAGAGACCCAGTACTTC. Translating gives CASSPGTAQETQYF.

The CDR3 region has the DNA TGTGCCAGCAGCCTCGACAGCCTGCTGAGAGCTTTCTTT. This codes for CASSLDSLLRAFF. The gene calls are TRBV11-2 and TRBJ1-1; TRBD1 might be the D (5 bases). This CDR3 has 13 residues. With 5 bases removed from V and 10 bases from J, the gap between germline ends came to 17 bases. Per the germline V gene, CDR1 is SGHAT and CDR2 is FQNNGV.

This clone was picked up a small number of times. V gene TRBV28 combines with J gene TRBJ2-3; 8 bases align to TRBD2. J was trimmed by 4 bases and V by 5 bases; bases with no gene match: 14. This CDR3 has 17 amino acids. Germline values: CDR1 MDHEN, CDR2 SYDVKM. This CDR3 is CASSPPFREGRPDTQYF. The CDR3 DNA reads TGTGCCAGCAGTCCCCCCTTTCGGGAGGGCCGCCCAGATACGCAGTATTTT.

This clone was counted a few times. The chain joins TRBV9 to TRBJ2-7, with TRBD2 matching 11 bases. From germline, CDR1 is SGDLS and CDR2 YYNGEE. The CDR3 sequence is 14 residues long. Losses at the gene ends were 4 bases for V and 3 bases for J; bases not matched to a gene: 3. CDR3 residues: CASSTGTSGYEQYF. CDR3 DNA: TGTGCCAGCAGCACCGGGACTAGCGGCTACGAGCAGTACTTC.

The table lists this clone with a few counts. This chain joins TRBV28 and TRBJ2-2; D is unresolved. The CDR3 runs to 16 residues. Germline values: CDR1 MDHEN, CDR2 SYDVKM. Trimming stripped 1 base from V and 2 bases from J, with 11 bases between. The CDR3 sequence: CASSLSGSTNTGELFF. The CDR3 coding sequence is TGTGCCAGCAGTTTATCCGGGTCCACTAACACCGGGGAGCTGTTTTTT. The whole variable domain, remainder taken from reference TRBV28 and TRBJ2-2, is DVKVTQSSRYLVKRTGEKVFLECVQDMDHENMFWYRQDPGLGLRLIYFSYDVKMKEKGDIPEGYSVSREKKERFSLILESASTNQTSMYLCASSLSGSTNTGELFFGEGSRLTVL.

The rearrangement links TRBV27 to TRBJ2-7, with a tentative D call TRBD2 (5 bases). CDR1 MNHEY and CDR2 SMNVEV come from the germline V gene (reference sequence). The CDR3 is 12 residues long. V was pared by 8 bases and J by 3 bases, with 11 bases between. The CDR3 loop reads CASGGGFYEQYF. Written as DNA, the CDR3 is TGTGCCAGCGGTGGAGGCTTCTACGAGCAGTACTTC.

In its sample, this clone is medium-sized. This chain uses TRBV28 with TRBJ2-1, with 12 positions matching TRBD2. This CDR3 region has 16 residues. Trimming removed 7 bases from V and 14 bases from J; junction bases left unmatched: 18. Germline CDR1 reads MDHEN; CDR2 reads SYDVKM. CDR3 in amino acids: CASKRRQGMTSGSKFF. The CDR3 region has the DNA TGTGCCAGCAAAAGACGACAGGGGATGACTAGCGGGAGTAAGTTCTTC. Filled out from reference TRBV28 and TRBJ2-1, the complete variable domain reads DVKVTQSSRYLVKRTGEKVFLECVQDMDHENMFWYRQDPGLGLRLIYFSYDVKMKEKGDIPEGYSVSREKKERFSLILESASTNQTSMYLCASKRRQGMTSGSKFFGPGTRLTVL.

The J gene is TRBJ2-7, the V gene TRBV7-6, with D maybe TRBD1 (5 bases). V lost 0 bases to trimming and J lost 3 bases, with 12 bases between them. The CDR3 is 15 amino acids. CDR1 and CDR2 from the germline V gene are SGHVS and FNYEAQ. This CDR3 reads CASSLAPGQGYEQYF. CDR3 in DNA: TGTGCCAGCAGCTTAGCGCCAGGACAAGGCTACGAGCAGTACTTC.

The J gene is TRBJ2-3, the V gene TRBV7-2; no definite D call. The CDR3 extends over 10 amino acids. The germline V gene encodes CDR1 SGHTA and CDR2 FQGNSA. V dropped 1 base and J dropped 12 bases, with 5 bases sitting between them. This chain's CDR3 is CASSLVLQYF. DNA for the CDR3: TGTGCCAGCAGCTTAGTCCTCCAGTATTTT. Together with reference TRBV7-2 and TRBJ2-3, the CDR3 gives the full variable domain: GAGVSQSPSNKVTEKGKDVELRCDPISGHTALYWYRQSLGQGLEFLIYFQGNSAPDKSGLPSDRFSAERTGGSVSTLTIQRTQQEDSAVYLCASSLVLQYFGPGTRLTVL.

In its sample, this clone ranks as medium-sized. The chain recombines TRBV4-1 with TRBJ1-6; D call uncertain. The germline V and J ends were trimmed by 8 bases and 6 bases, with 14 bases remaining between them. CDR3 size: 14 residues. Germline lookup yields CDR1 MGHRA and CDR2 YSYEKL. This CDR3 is CASSMQRLNSPLHF. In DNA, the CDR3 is TGCGCCAGCTCGATGCAGCGTCTTAATTCACCCCTCCACTTT.